One sample yielded the 28 T cell receptor beta chains listed below, sequenced in a study of blood T cell repertoires in COVID-19. The repertoire was sequenced with immunoSEQ multiplex PCR; TCRdb's copy has only in-frame clones and lacks some. The sample yields around 220,000 clones, 82% seen once. The specimen was peripheral blood. The receptors stem from an elderly woman with COVID-19, enrolled during active disease.

Concerning this clone: Additional DNA sequences in this sample encode the identical CDR3. The chain couples TRBV27 to TRBJ2-3; D ambiguous. Germline V gives CDR1 MNHEY, CDR2 SMNVEV (reference sequence). The V end lost 5 bases, the J end lost 2 bases, and 5 bases lay between the germline ends. The CDR3 has 12 amino acids. The CDR3 nucleotides read TGTGCCAGCAGTCCTTCCACAGATACGCAGTATTTT. Translating it yields CASSPSTDTQYF.

V and J are TRBV27 and TRBJ1-2, with D possibly TRBD1 on 5 matching bases. There are 15 residues in the CDR3. Trimming stripped 6 bases from V and 0 bases from J, with 14 bases between. Germline CDR1 reads MNHEY; CDR2 reads SMNVEV (reference sequence). The CDR3 loop is CASRPAGRANYGYTF. Written as DNA, the CDR3 is TGTGCCAGCAGGCCGGCGGGACGTGCTAACTATGGCTACACCTTC.

V usage is TRBV3-1 (or the pseudogene TRBV3-2) and J usage is TRBJ2-7; possible D gene TRBD1, 6 bases. Germline values: CDR1 LGHDT, CDR2 YNNKEL (reference sequence). V gave up 1 base and J gave up 4 bases, with 11 bases separating them. The CDR3 has 14 residues. CDR3 sequence: CASSQGTGRYEQYF. The CDR3 nucleotides read TGTGCCAGCAGCCAAGGAACAGGGAGATACGAGCAGTACTTC.

This clone has only a few counts. The J gene is TRBJ1-1, the V gene TRBV6-5; unclear D gene. The CDR3 loop spans 14 amino acids. V lost 7 bases and J lost 3, with 15 bases in between. Germline V lookup: CDR1 MNHEY, CDR2 SVGAGI. The CDR3 region is CASKMRAWDTEAFF. In DNA, the CDR3 is TGTGCCAGCAAAATGAGGGCGTGGGACACTGAAGCTTTCTTT.

This rearrangement joins TRBV28 to TRBJ1-3; no clear D. The CDR3 is 16 residues long. Germline assignment: CDR1 MDHEN and CDR2 SYDVKM. V dropped 5 bases and J dropped 2 bases, with 16 bases sitting between them. CDR3 protein: CASSPPYLSAGNTIYF. The CDR3 DNA reads TGTGCCAGCAGTCCTCCCTATCTGAGCGCTGGAAACACCATATATTTT.

With respect to this clone: This specimen includes other DNA sequences encoding the same CDR3. The V gene is TRBV3-1 (or the pseudogene TRBV3-2), the J gene TRBJ1-1; 7 positions match TRBD1. Germline values: CDR1 LGHDT, CDR2 YNNKEL (reference sequence). The length of the CDR3 is 14 residues. J was trimmed by 0 bases and V by 4 bases; bases with no gene match: 2. CDR3 in DNA: TGTGCCAGCAGCCTGGGACAGTTGAACACTGAAGCTTTCTTT. Translation: CASSLGQLNTEAFF.

The chain has TRBV29-1 and TRBJ1-1, with D possibly matching TRBD1 (5 bases). The CDR3 extends over 15 amino acids. Germline V CDR1 and CDR2: SQVTM, ANQGSEA. With 1 base removed from V and 3 bases from J, the gap between germline ends came to 15 bases. The CDR3 spells CSVEARPTGDTEAFF. CDR3 DNA: TGCAGCGTTGAAGCCCGGCCGACGGGGGACACTGAAGCTTTCTTT.

This clone turned up a few times. The chain is built from TRBV4-1 and TRBJ1-3, with a tentative D call TRBD1 (6 bases). This CDR3 has 15 residues. CDR1 and CDR2 from the germline V gene are MGHRA and YSYEKL. Trimming left V 3 bases short and J 4 bases short, with 13 bases between. The DNA for the CDR3 is TGCGCCAGCAGCCATCCCGGGACACTGGGAAACACCATATATTTT. Its translation: CASSHPGTLGNTIYF.

This chain joins TRBV19 and TRBJ1-5; 7 nucleotides match TRBD1. Trimming removed 6 bases from V and 4 bases from J; junction bases left unmatched: 9. This CDR3 comprises 15 residues. Germline CDR1 LNHDA, CDR2 SQIVND (reference sequence). The CDR3 loop reads CASRETGKGNQPQHF. CDR3 in DNA: TGTGCCAGTAGGGAGACAGGGAAAGGGAATCAGCCCCAGCATTTT.

The gene calls are TRBV10-2 and TRBJ1-1; D is uncertain. Germline values: CDR1 WSHSY, CDR2 SAAADI. The CDR3 runs 15 residues. V shed 3 bases and J shed 2 bases, with 13 bases lying between them. Here the CDR3 reads CASSENGRLNTEAFF. The CDR3 bases are TGCGCCAGCAGTGAAAATGGCAGGTTAAACACTGAAGCTTTCTTT.

This chain links TRBV6-5 with TRBJ1-2, with TRBD1 identical over 10 bases. Germline V lookup: CDR1 MNHEY, CDR2 SVGAGI. CDR3 length equals 13 residues. V lost 8 bases to trimming and J lost 12 bases; unmatched junction nucleotides: 12. The CDR3 loop reads CASGRGTGAPNTF. CDR3 sequence (DNA): TGTGCCAGCGGTAGAGGGACAGGGGCCCCGAACACCTTC.

The chain uses TRBV10-1 and TRBJ1-1; D not resolved. The CDR3 sequence is 13 residues long. CDR1 WNHNN and CDR2 SYGVQD come from the germline V gene (reference sequence). V lost 6 bases and J lost 3, with 11 bases in between. This CDR3 reads CASRSRRDTEAFF. CDR3 coding DNA: TGCGCCAGCAGATCCCGTCGGGACACTGAAGCTTTCTTT.

V is TRBV6-5 and J is TRBJ1-5, with a tentative D call TRBD1 (5 bases). Looked up from germline, CDR1 is MNHEY and CDR2 is SVGAGI. The CDR3 covers 12 residues. V was clipped by 2 bases and J by 9 bases, with 8 bases between them. In DNA, the CDR3 is TGTGCCAGCAGTTACCCCGGGGGGCCCCAGCATTTT. This encodes CASSYPGGPQHF.

Written as DNA, the CDR3 is TGCAGCGCATCGGACTGGACTAACTATGGCTACACCTTC. The encoded protein is CSASDWTNYGYTF. The chain is built from TRBV29-1 and TRBJ1-2; D call uncertain. Trimming left V 7 bases short and J 0 bases short, with 12 bases between. Germline V lookup: CDR1 SQVTM, CDR2 ANQGSEA. The CDR3 has 13 amino acids.

CDR3 in DNA: TGTGCCAGCAGTGACCAGGGGAATCAGCCCCAGCATTTT. Its translation: CASSDQGNQPQHF. This chain connects TRBV2 to TRBJ1-5; D possibly corresponds to TRBD1 (6 bases). Germline assignment: CDR1 SNHLY and CDR2 FYNNEI. V was pared by 3 bases and J by 4 bases, with 7 bases between. The CDR3 extends over 13 amino acids.

The chain combines TRBV5-6 with TRBJ1-1, with D perhaps TRBD1 (6 bases). The ends were cut back, 0 bases at V and 1 base at J, with 10 bases in the middle. CDR1 is SGHDT, CDR2 YYEEEE, per germline. The CDR3 is 15 residues long. The CDR3 is CASSLVGHANTEAFF. The CDR3 coding sequence is TGTGCCAGCAGCTTGGTGGGACACGCGAACACTGAAGCTTTCTTT.

The V gene is TRBV27, the J gene TRBJ1-6; no definite D call. Germline V gives CDR1 MNHEY, CDR2 SMNVEV (reference sequence). V dropped 6 bases and J dropped 0 bases, with 12 bases sitting between them. This CDR3 contains 16 residues. Here the CDR3 DNA reads TGTGCCAGCAGCCCAACCCGTAGCTCCTATAATTCACCCCTCCACTTT. This encodes CASSPTRSSYNSPLHF.

The chain links TRBV10-3 to TRBJ2-7; 9 positions agree with TRBD1. This CDR3 spans 16 amino acids. Germline V CDR1 and CDR2: ENHRY, SYGVKD. V was clipped by 0 bases and J by 6 bases; unmatched bases: 9. The CDR3: CAISESGTGTRGEQYF. The CDR3 DNA reads TGTGCCATCAGTGAGTCAGGGACAGGGACGAGGGGCGAGCAGTACTTC.

The V call is TRBV5-4, the J call TRBJ2-2; a weak D match, TRBD2 (6 bases). Trimming shortened V by 4 bases and J by 0 bases, and 13 bases separated the two germline ends. CDR1 and CDR2 from the germline V gene are SGHNT and YYREEE (reference sequence). The CDR3 runs 16 residues. The CDR3 DNA is TGTGCCAGCAGCCCTACTAGCAGCGCGAACACCGGGGAGCTGTTTTTT. Translation: CASSPTSSANTGELFF.

The V call is TRBV4-1, the J call TRBJ1-3, with 7 bases lining up with TRBD1. The CDR3 length is 14 residues. Unmatched junction bases numbered 2, after V lost 4 bases and J lost 2 bases. Germline CDR1 and CDR2: MGHRA and YSYEKL. Here the CDR3 reads CASSLRGTGNTIYF. DNA of the CDR3: TGCGCCAGCAGCCTCAGGGGGACTGGAAACACCATATATTTT.

This chain joins TRBV7-9 and TRBJ1-1; D not certain. This CDR3 is 13 amino acids long. Germline V gene data show CDR1 as SEHNR and CDR2 as FQNEAQ (reference sequence). V was trimmed by 5 bases and J by 5 bases, leaving 12 bases between them. In nucleotides, the CDR3 is TGTGCCAGCAGCCCCCGAGGTGAGACTGAAGCTTTCTTT. Its protein product is CASSPRGETEAFF.

The genes are TRBV3-1 (or the pseudogene TRBV3-2) and TRBJ2-7; TRBD1 is a possible D gene (5 bases). The V and J ends lost 1 base and 2 bases respectively, with 9 bases between them. The CDR3 is 14 amino acids. The germline V gene encodes CDR1 LGHDT and CDR2 YNNKEL (reference sequence). This CDR3 reads CASSQAGITYEQYF. The CDR3 DNA reads as TGTGCCAGCAGCCAAGCAGGGATCACCTACGAGCAGTACTTC.

This clone was counted only a few times. The J gene is TRBJ1-2, the V gene TRBV5-8; D possibly corresponds to TRBD1 (6 bases). Trimming took off 5 bases at V and 6 bases at J, with 17 bases between the two ends. Germline loops: CDR1 SGHTS, CDR2 YDEGEE. The length of the CDR3 is 14 residues. The CDR3 region is CASRGRGGGHGYTF. The CDR3 DNA reads TGTGCCAGCAGAGGGAGGGGGGGCGGCCATGGCTACACCTTC.

The chain uses TRBV27 and TRBJ1-6, with a possible D match to TRBD1 (5 bases). The germline V gene has CDR1 MNHEY and CDR2 SMNVEV (reference sequence). V dropped 6 bases and J dropped 7 bases, with 13 bases sitting between them. This CDR3 region has 14 residues. In nucleotides, the CDR3 is TGTGCCAGCAGGCTCAGGGTCGAGAATTCACCCCTCCACTTT. This encodes CASRLRVENSPLHF.

The rearrangement joins TRBV2 to TRBJ2-2; 9 positions agree with TRBD1. This CDR3 is 17 amino acids long. The germline gives CDR1 SNHLY, CDR2 FYNNEI. J was trimmed by 3 bases and V by 7 bases; bases with no gene match: 12. Here the CDR3 reads CASNRDRALAYTGELFF. CDR3 bases: TGTGCCAGCAACCGGGACAGGGCGCTTGCGTACACCGGGGAGCTGTTTTTT.

The V gene is TRBV10-2, the J gene TRBJ1-5; 8 bases align to TRBD1. CDR3 length equals 14 residues. Trimming removed 4 bases from V and 4 bases from J; junction bases left unmatched: 3. Germline values: CDR1 WSHSY, CDR2 SAAADI. CDR3 bases: TGCGCCAGCAGTGCGACAGGGGCGAATCAGCCCCAGCATTTT. Translating it yields CASSATGANQPQHF.

This chain joins TRBV15 and TRBJ2-7; 8 bases are a match to TRBD2. Germline CDR1 and CDR2: LNHNV and YYDKDF (reference sequence). Germline trimming cut 6 bases from V and 7 bases from J; bases unmatched to any gene: 11. The CDR3 runs 14 residues. In nucleotides, the CDR3 is TGTGCCACCAGTCGCGGGGGGCTCCGGGGGGAGCAGTACTTC. Its translation: CATSRGGLRGEQYF.

The rearrangement joins TRBV18 to TRBJ2-1; 12 bases are shared with TRBD2. The V segment lost 2 bases and the J segment 12 bases; nucleotides outside the gene matches: 8. The CDR3 has 15 residues. Germline V lookup: CDR1 KGHSH, CDR2 LQKENI. In DNA, the CDR3 is TGTGCCAGCTCACCAACAGGACTAGCGGGGAGGGGGCAGTTCTTC. This translates into CASSPTGLAGRGQFF.